The present T cell receptor beta chain was sequenced within a study of cytomegalovirus exposure and HLA in healthy donors. Whole-study findings and limits: An analysis was carried out at a later point. It showed that HLA-associated TCR beta chains were more clonally expanded than equally common non-associated chains.

The PCR contained 60 Vbeta and 13 Jbeta primers. Generated by immunoSEQ multiplex PCR, the TCRdb table keeps only in-frame clones and is missing some. The sample lists 95,000 to 100,000 clones, roughly 71% occurring once. The germline CDR1 and CDR2 sequences are KGHSH and LQKENI. The CDR3 totals 14 residues. The J segment lost 3 bases and the V segment lost 2 bases, leaving 3 bases of the junction unmatched. As for this clone: Its antigen is undetermined.

Healthy bone marrow donors formed the donor group. Sequencing used PBMCs. This sequence joins TRBV18 and TRBJ2-5; TRBD1 matches 7 bases. The clonotype was recovered from a man in his forties or fifties in good health and CMV-seronegative. CDR3 DNA: TGTGCCAGCTCACCAACGGGACAGAAAGAGACCCAGTACTTC. Residues: CASSPTGQKETQYF.